Listed below are T cell receptor beta chains from one sample, sequenced in a study of blood T cell repertoires in COVID-19. This table comes from immunoSEQ multiplex PCR, and its TCRdb copy is limited to in-frame clones, with some not included. The table lists more than 95,000 clones, about 80% of them singletons. Sequencing input: peripheral blood. These receptors originate from a woman in her 70s with acute or convalescent COVID-19. CDR3s include the opening cysteine and the closing phenylalanine or tryptophan. The D gene is left open where the match is weak. A row's size may be missing; if present it is once, few, many or a size class.

TRBJ2-1,NA,TRBD2,TRBV5-1,TGCGCCAGCAGACGCGACGACCGGGGGGTTTACAATGAGCAGTTCTTC,CASRRDDRGVYNEQFF
TRBJ1-5,NA,TRBD1,TRBV19,TGTGCCAGTAGTATGGGACCACAGGGGAATCAGCCCCAGCATTTT,CASSMGPQGNQPQHF
TRBJ2-1,once,NA,TRBV19,TGTGCCAGTAGTCCCCGGACAGGGACTAAGAATGAGCAGTTCTTC,CASSPRTGTKNEQFF
TRBJ2-2,NA,NA,TRBV5-1,TGCGCCAGCAGCTTGGCCCCCGGGAACGGAGGCACCGGGGAGCTGTTTTTT,CASSLAPGNGGTGELFF
TRBJ1-1,few,TRBD1,TRBV5-4,TGTGCCAGCAGCTTGGTAGGGGGCTCGACTTTCTTT,CASSLVGGSTFF
TRBJ2-6,NA,NA,TRBV24-1,TGTGCCACCAGTGGCCCAGTTCGCTCTGGGGCCAACGTCCTGACTTTC,CATSGPVRSGANVLTF
TRBJ1-5,few,NA,TRBV11-2,TGTGCCAGCAGCTTAGGGCCTGATCAGCCCCAGCATTTT,CASSLGPDQPQHF
TRBJ2-7,few,TRBD1,TRBV7-9,TGTGCCAGCAGCACGACAGGGAACGGCGAGCAGTACTTC,CASSTTGNGEQYF
TRBJ2-1,NA,NA,TRBV11-2,TGTGCCAGCAGCCTGGGGGGACTTTACAATGAGCAGTTCTTC,CASSLGGLYNEQFF
TRBJ2-1,few,TRBD2,TRBV18,TGTGCCAGCTCACCACCTGTTTCGCTAGCGGACAATGAGCAGTTCTTC,CASSPPVSLADNEQFF
TRBJ1-6,NA,NA,TRBV6-5,TGTGCCAGCACCCTTACAGGTTCTAATTCACCCCTCCACTTT,CASTLTGSNSPLHF
TRBJ2-7,NA,NA,TRBV5-1,TGCGCCAGCAGCCTACAGGGTGGATCCTACGAGCAGTACTTC,CASSLQGGSYEQYF
TRBJ2-6,once,NA,TRBV3-1/TRBV3-2,TGTGCCAGCAGCCATGACGGACAGAACCGCACTATTAGCTCTGGGGCCAACGTCCTGACTTTC,CASSHDGQNRTISSGANVLTF
TRBJ1-5,NA,TRBD1,TRBV19,TGTGCCAGTAGTTCTGGACAGGGGGGGTATAGCAATCAGCCCCAGCATTTT,CASSSGQGGYSNQPQHF
TRBJ1-1,NA,TRBD1,TRBV7-9,TGTGCCAGCAGCTTAAGGACAGGGGCTAGGAACACTGAAGCTTTCTTT,CASSLRTGARNTEAFF
TRBJ2-7,few,NA,TRBV11-2,TGTGCCAGCAGCTTAGACGCGGGGTCCTACGAGCAGTACTTC,CASSLDAGSYEQYF
TRBJ2-3,NA,NA,TRBV2,TGTGCCAGCAGTGAAGCGGGGGGGCGCACAGATACGCAGTATTTT,CASSEAGGRTDTQYF
TRBJ1-1,NA,TRBD1,TRBV6-5,TGTGCCAGCAGTTATACAGGGGGGAGGACTGAAGCTTTCTTT,CASSYTGGRTEAFF
TRBJ1-6,NA,NA,TRBV14,TGTGCCAGCAGCCGGGAAGCGGGGGGCTCACCCCTCCACTTT,CASSREAGGSPLHF
TRBJ2-7,NA,NA,TRBV5-1,TGCGCCAGCAGCTTGGACAGCCAGAGCTCCTACGAGCAGTACTTC,CASSLDSQSSYEQYF
TRBJ1-1,NA,NA,TRBV9,TGTGCCAGCAGCGTAGCTCCAGGGACTGAAGCTTTCTTT,CASSVAPGTEAFF
TRBJ2-1,few,TRBD2,TRBV7-8,TGTGCCAGCAGTTCAACTAGCGGGGGGACTAATGAGCAGTTCTTC,CASSSTSGGTNEQFF
TRBJ2-2,few,TRBD1,TRBV24-1,TGTGCCACCAGTGCTCCACCCGGGACAGGGCCGAGGACCGGGGAGCTGTTTTTT,CATSAPPGTGPRTGELFF
TRBJ2-5,NA,TRBD2,TRBV6-2/TRBV6-3,TGTGCCAGCAGCCTTAGCGGGGCGACCCAAGAGACCCAGTACTTC,CASSLSGATQETQYF
TRBJ2-7,NA,TRBD2,TRBV5-1,TGCCCCCGCTTGCGCGTTCGGGGGGGCCGGGGGGGGCAGCAGTACTTC,CPRLRVRGGRGGQQYF
TRBJ1-2,NA,TRBD1,TRBV6-1,TGTGCCAGCAGTACCGGGACAGGGACGTCTGGCTACACCTTC,CASSTGTGTSGYTF
TRBJ1-1,NA,TRBD1,TRBV9,TGTGCCAGCAGCGTTCACGACAGGGGGGTCGGGACTGAAGCTTTCTTT,CASSVHDRGVGTEAFF
TRBJ1-5,NA,NA,TRBV28,TGTGCCAGCTTCCCCCGGGGGGTGGGCAATCAGCCCCAGCATTTT,CASFPRGVGNQPQHF
TRBJ2-7,NA,NA,TRBV7-2,TGTGCCAGCAGCTTACTCGGTAGCGGTACAGACGAGCAGTACTTC,CASSLLGSGTDEQYF
TRBJ2-5,NA,NA,TRBV18,TGTGCCAGCTCACCATCGGCAGGGGCCAGGGAGACCCAGTACTTC,CASSPSAGARETQYF
TRBJ1-6,few,NA,TRBV9,TGTGCCAGCAGCGTAGGGGCAGATAATTCACCCCTCCACTTT,CASSVGADNSPLHF
TRBJ1-4,few,NA,TRBV14,TGTGCCAGCAGCCCCAGTGGGGGGTCAACTAATGAAAAACTGTTTTTT,CASSPSGGSTNEKLFF
TRBJ2-2,NA,NA,TRBV13,TGTGCCAGCAGCTTAGGCCGGGCGAACACCGGGGAGCTGTTTTTT,CASSLGRANTGELFF
TRBJ2-5,once,TRBD2,TRBV5-1,TGCGCCAGCAGGAGTCTAGCGGGGGAAGAGACCCAGTACTTC,CASRSLAGEETQYF
TRBJ2-7,NA,TRBD1,TRBV5-6,TGTGCCAGTATCGGACAGGGACTCTCCTACGAGCAGTACTTC,CASIGQGLSYEQYF
TRBJ1-1,NA,NA,TRBV20-1,TGCAGTGCTAGTTTGGCAGGGTGGGGAACTGAAGCTTTCTTT,CSASLAGWGTEAFF
TRBJ2-1,once,NA,TRBV29-1,TGCAGCGTTCCGACACCGATTGGGAATGAGCAGTTCTTC,CSVPTPIGNEQFF
TRBJ2-3,NA,NA,TRBV5-1,TGCGCCAGCAGCGGGCTCAGGGGACGCACAGATACGCAGTATTTT,CASSGLRGRTDTQYF
TRBJ2-7,NA,TRBD1,TRBV5-6,TGTGCCAGCAGCCCTCGGGACAGGTTGGGGTCCTACGAGCAGTACTTC,CASSPRDRLGSYEQYF
TRBJ1-1,NA,NA,TRBV14,TGTGCCAGCAGCCAAGATTTGGGGAGCACTGAAGCTTTCTTT,CASSQDLGSTEAFF
TRBJ1-1,NA,NA,TRBV5-6,TGTGCCAGCAGGCGAACAGGGAGGAACACTGAAGCTTTCTTT,CASRRTGRNTEAFF
TRBJ2-2,NA,NA,TRBV30,TGTGCCTGGAGTGTGGGCAGCCGGGGGGAGCTGTTTTTT,CAWSVGSRGELFF
TRBJ2-5,NA,NA,TRBV3-1/TRBV3-2,TGTGCCAGCAGCCAGGGGGCGCGGGAGACCCAGTACTTC,CASSQGARETQYF
TRBJ2-3,NA,NA,TRBV10-1,TGCGCCAGCAGTCCCCTCGGAGGGGGGGGCACAGATACGCAGTATTTT,CASSPLGGGGTDTQYF
TRBJ2-3,few,NA,TRBV6-6,TGTGCCAGCAGTCGGGTCGGTACGCAGTATTTT,CASSRVGTQYF
TRBJ2-2,NA,TRBD1,TRBV5-6,TGTGCCAGCAGCTGGGCGACAGGGGGGGTCACCGGGGAGCTGTTTTTT,CASSWATGGVTGELFF
TRBJ2-2,NA,NA,TRBV18,TGTGCCAGCTCACCACGCCAGGGGGGCACCGGGGAGCTGTTTTTT,CASSPRQGGTGELFF
TRBJ2-1,NA,NA,TRBV6-1,TGTGCCAGCAGTGAAGAGGTGGGGGGGCCGTACAATGAGCAGTTCTTC,CASSEEVGGPYNEQFF
TRBJ1-5,once,NA,TRBV6-9,TGTGCCAGCAGTTATTTTGCAGTGAAGTATCAGCCCCAGCATTTT,CASSYFAVKYQPQHF
TRBJ2-1,NA,NA,TRBV4-1,TGCGCCAGCAGCCAACCAGGGGCACGCTCCTACAATGAGCAGTTCTTC,CASSQPGARSYNEQFF
TRBJ2-1,once,NA,TRBV9,TGTGCCAGCAGCGCACTAAATGAGCAGTTCTTC,CASSALNEQFF
TRBJ2-5,NA,NA,TRBV28,TGTGCCAGCGTCACGGAAGAGACCCAGTACTTC,CASVTEETQYF